Following are 26 T cell receptor beta chains from one sample sequenced in a study of T cells after yellow fever vaccination. TCRdb independently ran MiXCR on the 5' RACE reads; one entry per CDR3 protein. The sample includes approximately 510,000 distinct CDR3 sequences, roughly a fifth of them seen just once. The source material was PBMCs, sampled approximately 22 days after the first yellow fever vaccination. The source is a man aged 18 to 30 who received the YFV17D yellow fever vaccine.

This chain connects TRBV2 to TRBJ2-2, with 8 bases that match TRBD1. Germline-derived CDR1 and CDR2 are SNHLY and FYNNEI. The J segment lost 7 bases and the V segment lost 6 bases, leaving 10 bases of the junction unmatched. The CDR3 covers 15 residues. CDR3 sequence: CASRHGQGIIGELFF. CDR3 in DNA: TGTGCCAGCAGGCACGGACAGGGAATTATCGGGGAGCTGTTTTTT.

This chain connects TRBV19 to TRBJ2-3; 9 bases are shared with TRBD2. There are 16 residues in the CDR3. Germline assignment: CDR1 LNHDA and CDR2 SQIVND (reference sequence). With V trimmed by 4 bases and J by 8 bases, 13 bases remained unmatched. This chain's CDR3 is CASSTNSGGTTGTQYF. CDR3 sequence (DNA): TGTGCCAGTAGTACCAATAGCGGGGGCACAACCGGTACGCAGTATTTT.

The V gene is TRBV4-3, the J gene TRBJ2-6; no clear D gene. CDR3 size: 18 residues. The germline CDR1 and CDR2 sequences are LGHNA and YSLEER. V was shortened by 0 bases and J by 0 bases, with 12 bases between the two germline ends. The CDR3 DNA reads as TGCGCCAGCAGCCAAGATCCTCCCGAGACCTCTGGGGCCAACGTCCTGACTTTC. It translates to CASSQDPPETSGANVLTF.

This clonotype has more than one count but fewer than ten. This chain links TRBV5-1 with TRBJ2-3, with D unresolved. Germline lookup yields CDR1 SGHRS and CDR2 YFSETQ. V lost 0 bases, J lost 4 bases, and 12 bases lay in between. The CDR3 runs 15 residues. The CDR3 loop reads CASSLALGTADTQYF. CDR3 nucleotide sequence: TGCGCCAGCAGCTTGGCCCTGGGTACGGCAGATACGCAGTATTTT.

The chain employs TRBV12-3 or TRBV12-4 and TRBJ1-6; TRBD1 might be the D (6 bases). Deletions cut 5 bases from V and 6 bases from J, with 11 bases between. The CDR3 contains 14 residues. This chain's CDR3 is CASSKDSPNSPLHF. CDR3 sequence (DNA): TGTGCCAGCAGTAAGGACAGCCCTAATTCACCCCTCCACTTT.

This clonotype showed up just a few times. The rearrangement joins TRBV5-1 to TRBJ1-1, with D unclear. The germline gives CDR1 SGHRS, CDR2 YFSETQ. This CDR3 is 16 amino acids long. V was shortened by 4 bases and J by 3 bases, with 19 bases between the two germline ends. CDR3 amino acids: CASSPTPTLRDTEAFF. CDR3 nucleotides: TGCGCCAGCAGCCCGACACCGACGTTACGCGACACTGAAGCTTTCTTT.

The chain links TRBV6-2 or TRBV6-3 to TRBJ1-6; 11 bases are shared with TRBD1. Per the germline V gene, CDR1 is MNHEY and CDR2 is SVGEGT. The J segment lost 9 bases and the V segment lost 5 bases, leaving 6 bases of the junction unmatched. The CDR3 totals 15 residues. The CDR3 region has the DNA TGTGCCAGCAGTCAGCCGGGACAGGGGGTTTCACCCCTCCACTTT. The encoded protein is CASSQPGQGVSPLHF.

This clonotype showed up just a few times. This chain's CDR3 is CASSFTGGLAKNIQYF. In DNA, the CDR3 is TGTGCCAGCAGCTTTACAGGGGGACTAGCCAAAAACATTCAGTACTTC. V usage is TRBV7-2 and J usage is TRBJ2-4, with TRBD1 matching 8 bases. CDR1 and CDR2 from the germline V gene are SGHTA and FQGNSA. The length of the CDR3 is 16 residues. V lost 3 bases and J lost 0; bases outside the gene matches: 4.

The V and J genes are TRBV4-1 and TRBJ2-5; possibly TRBD1 for D (5 bases). The CDR3 has 14 amino acids. Trimming removed 0 bases from V and 6 bases from J, with 11 bases in between. CDR1 and CDR2 from the germline V gene are MGHRA and YSYEKL. The CDR3 DNA reads TGCGCCAGCAGCCAAGATGGGGCAGGAAAGACCCAGTACTTC. Translated, it gives CASSQDGAGKTQYF.

The chain couples TRBV18 to TRBJ2-1, with 8 bases fitting TRBD1. The J segment lost 5 bases and the V segment lost 1 base, leaving 4 bases of the junction unmatched. The germline gives CDR1 KGHSH, CDR2 LQKENI. The CDR3 runs 15 residues. CDR3 protein: CASSPLRQGNNEQFF. The DNA for the CDR3 is TGTGCCAGCTCACCACTTAGACAGGGGAACAATGAGCAGTTCTTC. Combining the CDR3 with reference TRBV18 and TRBJ2-1 gives the whole variable domain NAGVMQNPRHLVRRRGQEARLRCSPMKGHSHVYWYRQLPEEGLKFMVYLQKENIIDESGMPKERFSAEFPKEGPSILRIQQVVRGDSAAYFCASSPLRQGNNEQFFGPGTRLTVL.

The chain recombines TRBV20-1 with TRBJ2-3; 10 nucleotides agree with TRBD2. The V gene's germline CDR1 is DFQATT and CDR2 SNEGSKA (reference sequence). The CDR3 is 15 amino acids. The V and J ends lost 5 bases and 1 base, in that order; junction bases with no gene match: 6. The chain's CDR3 is CSAPNLAGGTDTQYF. The CDR3, as DNA: TGCAGTGCTCCTAACCTAGCGGGGGGCACAGATACGCAGTATTTT.

This clonotype was seen only a few times. The genes are TRBV5-1 and TRBJ1-2, with no clear D. Germline assignment: CDR1 SGHRS and CDR2 YFSETQ. V was cut by 1 base and J by 1 base, with 11 bases left in between. The CDR3 sequence is 15 residues long. The CDR3 sequence: CASSLTFGSNYGYTF. DNA for the CDR3: TGCGCCAGCAGCTTGACATTCGGCAGTAACTATGGCTACACCTTC.

The chain carries TRBV11-1 and TRBJ2-6; D may be TRBD1 (6 bases). Looked up from germline, CDR1 is SGHAT and CDR2 is FQDESV (reference sequence). V lost 7 bases and J 0 bases, leaving 19 bases between the germline ends. The CDR3 loop spans 18 amino acids. The CDR3 DNA reads as TGTGCCAGCACCGGCCCGGGACACACCTACTCTGGGGCCAACGTCCTGACTTTC. Translating it yields CASTGPGHTYSGANVLTF.

This clonotype was picked up a small number of times. The gene calls are TRBV2 and TRBJ2-3; D unresolved. Looked up from germline, CDR1 is SNHLY and CDR2 is FYNNEI. The V end was cut by 7 bases, the J end by 0 bases, with 14 bases between. This CDR3 contains 15 residues. In DNA, the CDR3 is TGTGCCAGCACCTATGGGTTGGGCAGCACAGATACGCAGTATTTT. It yields the protein CASTYGLGSTDTQYF. The variable domain in full, with the rest retrieved from reference TRBV2 and TRBJ2-3, is EPEVTQTPSHQVTQMGQEVILRCVPISNHLYFYWYRQILGQKVEFLVSFYNNEISEKSEIFDDQFSVERPDGSNFTLKIRSTKLEDSAMYFCASTYGLGSTDTQYFGPGTRLTVL.

This chain joins TRBV7-9 and TRBJ2-1; 12 nucleotides align to TRBD2. V lost 5 bases, J lost 6 bases, and 11 bases stayed unmatched. The CDR3 runs 17 residues. Germline CDR1 and CDR2: SEHNR and FQNEAQ (reference sequence). The CDR3 sequence: CASSTPGLAGIRNEQFF. DNA for the CDR3: TGTGCCAGCAGCACCCCCGGACTAGCGGGGATTCGCAATGAGCAGTTCTTC.

This clonotype showed up many times. The V and J genes are TRBV6-5 and TRBJ2-1; 14 positions agree with TRBD2. The CDR3 covers 16 residues. Germline lookup yields CDR1 MNHEY and CDR2 SVGAGI. With V trimmed by 0 bases and J by 9 bases, 4 bases remained unmatched. As DNA, the CDR3 is TGTGCCAGCAGTTACTCGACTAGCGGGGGGGCGTTTGAGCAGTTCTTC. Translation: CASSYSTSGGAFEQFF.

This clonotype has a handful of counts. The chain carries TRBV12-3 or TRBV12-4 and TRBJ2-1; a weak D match, TRBD2 (5 bases). Trimming stripped 6 bases from V and 8 bases from J, with 14 bases between. The length of the CDR3 is 13 residues. The CDR3 reads CASSPRSGDEQFF. The DNA for the CDR3 is TGTGCCAGCAGCCCAAGGAGCGGCGATGAGCAGTTCTTC.

The sample holds a few counts of this clonotype. The V call is TRBV28, the J call TRBJ2-5, with 8 bases lining up with TRBD2. Germline trimming cut 5 bases from V and 3 bases from J; bases unmatched to any gene: 14. Germline assignment: CDR1 MDHEN and CDR2 SYDVKM. The CDR3 is 17 amino acids. CDR3 in DNA: TGTGCCAGCAGTCCCGCAGGGGCGGGGGGCCTCGAAGAGACCCAGTACTTC. Residues: CASSPAGAGGLEETQYF. Full variable domain (outside the CDR3, taken from reference TRBV28 and TRBJ2-5): DVKVTQSSRYLVKRTGEKVFLECVQDMDHENMFWYRQDPGLGLRLIYFSYDVKMKEKGDIPEGYSVSREKKERFSLILESASTNQTSMYLCASSPAGAGGLEETQYFGPGTRLLVL.

This clonotype has just a few counts. In DNA form, the CDR3 reads TGTGCCAGCAGAGCCGCAGCCAACACTAATGAAAAACTGTTTTTT. This sequence encodes CASRAAANTNEKLFF. This chain uses TRBV2 with TRBJ1-4, with unresolved D. Germline CDR1 reads SNHLY; CDR2 reads FYNNEI. The CDR3 has 15 amino acids. The germline V and J ends were trimmed by 6 bases and 2 bases, with 13 bases remaining between them.

This chain links TRBV6-2 or TRBV6-3 with TRBJ2-3; no clear D gene. V gave up 6 bases and J gave up 5 bases, with 9 bases separating them. CDR1 and CDR2 (germline): MNHEY, SVGEGT. The CDR3 has 12 residues. CDR3 DNA: TGTGCCAGCAGCAAAACCCAAGATACGCAGTATTTT. Protein product: CASSKTQDTQYF.

This clonotype was detected only a few times. V gene TRBV21-1 combines with J gene TRBJ1-5; TRBD1, the table's D call, lacks a check against the DNA. TRBV21-1 corresponds to a pseudogene. The CDR3 sequence is 22 residues long. CDR3 in amino acids: CASSTRANTVRDILFSNQPQHF. CDR3 coding DNA: TGTGCCAGCAGCACTCGGGCGAACACTGTTCGGGACATTCTTTTTAGCAATCAGCCCCAGCATTTT.

This clonotype came up a few times. V usage is TRBV3-1 and J usage is TRBJ2-1; no clear D. Looked up from germline, CDR1 is LGHDT and CDR2 is YNNKEL (reference sequence). CDR3 length equals 13 residues. Deletions cut 1 base from V and 8 bases from J, with 9 bases between. The CDR3 is CASSQVTSDEQFF. CDR3 DNA sequence: TGTGCCAGCAGCCAAGTTACGTCCGATGAGCAGTTCTTC.

The V gene is TRBV24-1, the J gene TRBJ2-3, with 9 bases aligning to TRBD2. The CDR3 is made up of 15 amino acids. J was trimmed by 5 bases and V by 7 bases; bases with no gene match: 9. The germline gives CDR1 KGHDR, CDR2 SFDVKD. For the CDR3, the DNA is TGTGCCACCAGCCCCGGCGGGGGGGCAGGAGATACGCAGTATTTT. Its protein is CATSPGGGAGDTQYF.

As for this clonotype: A much bigger clone sits one base away, suggesting this may be a read error. This CDR3 is missing its conserved last phenylalanine or tryptophan, likely due to a read error. The CDR3 reads CASSARTGPVLTL. CDR3 sequence (DNA): TGTGCCAGCAGTGCCAGGACGGGGCCGGTCCTGACTCTC. V usage is TRBV25-1 and J usage is TRBJ2-6; perhaps D is TRBD1 or TRBD2 (5 bases each). Trimming removed 4 bases at V and 13 bases at J, with 14 bases between. Germline CDR1 MGHDK, CDR2 SYGVNS. The length of the CDR3 is 13 residues.

The chain recombines TRBV5-4 with TRBJ2-4; 8 bases are shared with TRBD2. V dropped 1 base and J dropped 1; count of bases not matched to a gene: 4. In germline, CDR1 is SGHNT, CDR2 YYREEE (reference sequence). There are 16 residues in the CDR3. CDR3 sequence: CASSLPGGVAKNIQYF. The DNA of the CDR3 is TGTGCCAGCAGCTTGCCGGGAGGGGTGGCCAAAAACATTCAGTACTTC.

CDR3 amino acids: CSVEDGRGISYEQYF. CDR3 DNA: TGCAGCGTTGAAGACGGCAGGGGAATCTCCTACGAGCAGTACTTC. V and J are TRBV29-1 and TRBJ2-7; D perhaps matches TRBD1 (6 bases). The germline V gene has CDR1 SQVTM and CDR2 ANQGSEA. The V end was cut by 0 bases, the J end by 0 bases, with 12 bases between. The CDR3 loop spans 15 amino acids.